This TCR beta chain was captured by sequencing in a study of human T cells and chemical hapten exposure. The study, taken as a whole, reports: TCRs at a frequency above 1 in 1000 stayed unchanged with DPC sensitization.

Sample time point: pre-sensitization, week 0. Treatment here: therapeutic diphenylcyclopropenone sensitization with weekly scalp DPC. One entry per CDR3 protein, called by TCRdb with MiXCR from the RACE reads. The sample holds under 400,000 distinct CDR3 sequences, approximately 5.1% seen once. This clonotype was recorded many times. No antigen is known for it. The sample in question was whole blood, obtained in connection with sensitization to the hapten diphenylcyclopropenone (DPC). This TCR derives from a woman aged 50 to 60 with alopecia areata. Some clones in this sample may be carry-over from other donors' samples.

CDR3 sequence: CASTSDGANVLTF. The CDR3 DNA reads as TGCGCCAGCACCTCAGATGGGGCCAACGTCCTGACTTTC. The V call is TRBV5-1, the J call TRBJ2-6; D call uncertain. V shed 6 bases and J shed 3 bases, with 7 bases lying between them. CDR1 is SGHRS and CDR2 is YFSETQ in the germline V gene. The CDR3 spans 13 residues.